This is a list of T cell receptor beta chains from one sample in a study of blood T cell repertoires in COVID-19. Here immunoSEQ multiplex PCR was the method, and the copy in TCRdb shows in-frame clones only, minus some. The table includes around 300,000 clones, 75% to 90% detected once. Source material: peripheral blood. The source is a young woman with active or convalescent COVID-19. CDR3s include the opening cysteine and the closing phenylalanine or tryptophan. D genes are given only for firm matches. The size entry is marked missing in some rows and otherwise reads once, few, many or a size class.

D gene,clone size,J gene,V gene,CDR3 protein,CDR3 DNA
TRBD2,-,TRBJ2-1,TRBV28,CASRYGGARGNEQFF,TGTGCCAGCAGATACGGGGGGGCCCGGGGCAATGAGCAGTTCTTC
TRBD2,-,TRBJ2-7,TRBV9,CASSAGTSTLEQYF,TGTGCCAGCAGCGCCGGGACTAGTACCCTGGAGCAGTACTTC
-,once,TRBJ1-2,TRBV6-2/TRBV6-3,CASSYPRTTGGVLTDGYTF,TGTGCCAGCAGTTACCCGAGAACAACTGGGGGGGTTTTAACCGATGGCTACACCTTC
TRBD1,few,TRBJ1-1,TRBV7-2,CASSVTGGTGREAFF,TGTGCCAGCAGCGTTACCGGCGGGACAGGGCGGGAAGCTTTCTTT
TRBD1,-,TRBJ1-5,TRBV4-2,CASSADRSRNQPQHF,TGTGCCAGCAGCGCGGACAGGAGCCGCAATCAGCCCCAGCATTTT
TRBD1,-,TRBJ2-3,TRBV28,CAILGGAEDTQYF,TGTGCCATCCTAGGGGGCGCGGAAGATACGCAGTATTTT
-,-,TRBJ1-5,TRBV19,CASSSPRGLGNQPQHF,TGTGCCAGTAGTTCTCCTAGGGGGTTAGGCAATCAGCCCCAGCATTTT
-,-,TRBJ1-1,TRBV28,CASNRRNTEAFF,TGTGCCAGCAATAGGAGAAACACTGAAGCTTTCTTT
-,-,TRBJ1-1,TRBV10-2,CASSEAGVNTEAFF,TGCGCCAGCAGTGAGGCAGGGGTGAACACTGAAGCTTTCTTT
-,once,TRBJ1-4,TRBV3-1/TRBV3-2,CASSQALKEGMTNEKLFF,TGTGCCAGCAGCCAAGCCCTTAAGGAGGGGATGACTAATGAAAAACTGTTTTTT
TRBD2,-,TRBJ2-7,TRBV6-5,CASSRLAGSYEQYF,TGTGCCAGCAGCCGACTAGCGGGCTCCTACGAGCAGTACTTC
-,-,TRBJ1-3,TRBV9,CASSVQAGTIGPGNTIYF,TGTGCCAGCAGCGTCCAGGCCGGGACAATCGGTCCTGGAAACACCATATATTTT
TRBD2,few,TRBJ2-1,TRBV4-3,CASSPTSGGTYNEQFF,TGCGCCAGCAGCCCCACTAGCGGGGGCACCTACAATGAGCAGTTCTTC
TRBD1,-,TRBJ1-2,TRBV9,CASSVQGVEYGYTF,TGTGCCAGCAGCGTTCAGGGGGTGGAATATGGCTACACCTTC
TRBD1,-,TRBJ2-7,TRBV28,CASSSDRGDPYEQYF,TGTGCCAGCAGTTCCGACAGGGGCGATCCCTACGAGCAGTACTTC
-,-,TRBJ1-2,TRBV20-1,CSAKGGSGYTF,TGCAGTGCTAAAGGAGGGTCTGGCTACACCTTC
-,-,TRBJ1-5,TRBV6-2/TRBV6-3,CASSLGRYQPQHF,TGTGCCAGCAGTCTCGGGAGGTATCAGCCCCAGCATTTT
TRBD1,-,TRBJ2-1,TRBV6-5,CASSRTGGKVNEQFF,TGTGCCAGCAGTCGGACAGGGGGTAAGGTCAATGAGCAGTTCTTC
TRBD1,few,TRBJ1-2,TRBV4-2,CASSQDLRTGALGYTF,TGTGCCAGCAGCCAAGATCTTAGGACAGGGGCACTTGGCTACACCTTC
-,-,TRBJ2-2,TRBV18,CASSLRPGPNTGELFF,TGTGCCAGCTCACTTCGGCCGGGTCCGAACACCGGGGAGCTGTTTTTT